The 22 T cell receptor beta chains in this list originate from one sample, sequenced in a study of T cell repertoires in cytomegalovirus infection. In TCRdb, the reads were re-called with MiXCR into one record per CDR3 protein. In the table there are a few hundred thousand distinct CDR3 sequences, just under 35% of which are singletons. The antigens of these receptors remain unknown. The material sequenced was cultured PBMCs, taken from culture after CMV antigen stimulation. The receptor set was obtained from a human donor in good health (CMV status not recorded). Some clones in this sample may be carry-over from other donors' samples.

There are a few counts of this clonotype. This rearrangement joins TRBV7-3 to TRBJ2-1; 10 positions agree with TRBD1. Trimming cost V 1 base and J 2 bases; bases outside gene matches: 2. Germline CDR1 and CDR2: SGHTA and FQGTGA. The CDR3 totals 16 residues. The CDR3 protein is CASSLIGTGAYNEQFF. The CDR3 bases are TGTGCCAGCAGCTTAATCGGGACAGGGGCCTACAATGAGCAGTTCTTC.

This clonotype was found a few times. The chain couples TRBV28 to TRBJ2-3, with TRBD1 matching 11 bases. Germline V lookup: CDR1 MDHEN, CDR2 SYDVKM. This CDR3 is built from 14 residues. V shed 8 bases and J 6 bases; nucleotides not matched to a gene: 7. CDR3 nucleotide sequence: TGTGCCAGCCAAGGACAGGGGGCCAGGGATACGCAGTATTTT. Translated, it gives CASQGQGARDTQYF.

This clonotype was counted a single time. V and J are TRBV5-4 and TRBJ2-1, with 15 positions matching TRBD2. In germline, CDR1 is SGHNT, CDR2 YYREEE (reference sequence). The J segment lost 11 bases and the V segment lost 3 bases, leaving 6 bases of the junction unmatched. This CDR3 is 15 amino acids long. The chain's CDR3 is CASSSGTSGRTKQFF. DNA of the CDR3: TGTGCCAGCAGCTCCGGGACTAGCGGGAGGACAAAGCAGTTCTTC.

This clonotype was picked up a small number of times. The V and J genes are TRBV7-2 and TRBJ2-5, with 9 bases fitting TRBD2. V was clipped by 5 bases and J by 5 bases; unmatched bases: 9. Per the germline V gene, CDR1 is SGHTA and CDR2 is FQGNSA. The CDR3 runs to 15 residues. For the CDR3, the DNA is TGTGCCAGCAGCGAAATTGGCGGGAGGGTTGAGACCCAGTACTTC. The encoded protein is CASSEIGGRVETQYF. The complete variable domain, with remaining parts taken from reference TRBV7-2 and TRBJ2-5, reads GAGVSQSPSNKVTEKGKDVELRCDPISGHTALYWYRQSLGQGLEFLIYFQGNSAPDKSGLPSDRFSAERTGGSVSTLTIQRTQQEDSAVYLCASSEIGGRVETQYFGPGTRLLVL.

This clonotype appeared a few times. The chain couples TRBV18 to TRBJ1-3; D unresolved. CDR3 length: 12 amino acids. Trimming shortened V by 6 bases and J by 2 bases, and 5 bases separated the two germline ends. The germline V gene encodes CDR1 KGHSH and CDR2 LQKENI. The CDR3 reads CASSQTGNTIYF. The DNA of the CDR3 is TGTGCCAGCTCCCAAACTGGAAACACCATATATTTT.

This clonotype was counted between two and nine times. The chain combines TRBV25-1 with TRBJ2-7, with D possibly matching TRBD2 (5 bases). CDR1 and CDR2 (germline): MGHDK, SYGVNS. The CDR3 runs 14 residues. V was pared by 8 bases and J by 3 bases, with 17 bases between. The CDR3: CASSLPAGGYEQYF. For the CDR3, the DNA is TGTGCCAGCTCTCTCCCGGCAGGAGGCTACGAGCAGTACTTC.

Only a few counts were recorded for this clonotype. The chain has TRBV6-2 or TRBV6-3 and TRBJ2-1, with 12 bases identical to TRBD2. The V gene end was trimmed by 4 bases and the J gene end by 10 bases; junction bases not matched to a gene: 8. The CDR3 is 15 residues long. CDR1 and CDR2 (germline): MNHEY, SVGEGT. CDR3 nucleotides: TGTGCCAGCAGTTGGCTAGCGGGAGGGCCTTCGGAGCAGTTCTTC. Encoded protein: CASSWLAGGPSEQFF.

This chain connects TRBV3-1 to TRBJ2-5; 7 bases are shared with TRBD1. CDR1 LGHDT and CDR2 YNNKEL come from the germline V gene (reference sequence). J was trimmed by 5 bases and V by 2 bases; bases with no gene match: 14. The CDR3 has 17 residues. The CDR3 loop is CASSQIWDSLFVETQYF. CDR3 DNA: TGTGCCAGCAGCCAAATCTGGGACAGCTTATTCGTGGAGACCCAGTACTTC.

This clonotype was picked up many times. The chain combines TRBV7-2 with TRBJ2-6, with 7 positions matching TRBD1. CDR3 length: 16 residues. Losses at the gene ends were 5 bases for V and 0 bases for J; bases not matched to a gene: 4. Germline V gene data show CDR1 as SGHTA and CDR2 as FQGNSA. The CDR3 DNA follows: TGTGCCAGCAGCAGGGACAGCCTCTCTGGGGCCAACGTCCTGACTTTC. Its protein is CASSRDSLSGANVLTF.

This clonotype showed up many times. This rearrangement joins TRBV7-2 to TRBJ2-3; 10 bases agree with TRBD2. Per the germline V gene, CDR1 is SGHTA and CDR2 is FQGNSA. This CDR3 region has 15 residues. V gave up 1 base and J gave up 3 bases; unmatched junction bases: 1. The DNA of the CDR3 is TGTGCCAGCAGCTTAGTAGCGGGAGGAACAGATACGCAGTATTTT. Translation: CASSLVAGGTDTQYF.

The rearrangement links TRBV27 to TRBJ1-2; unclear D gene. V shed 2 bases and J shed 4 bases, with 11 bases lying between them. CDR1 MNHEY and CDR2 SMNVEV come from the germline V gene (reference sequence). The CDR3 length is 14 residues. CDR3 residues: CASSLRPTGYGYTF. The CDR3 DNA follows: TGTGCCAGCAGTTTACGCCCAACTGGCTATGGCTACACCTTC.

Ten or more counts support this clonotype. CDR3 amino acids: CASSAGGTAVEQYV. The CDR3 DNA follows: TGTGCCAGCAGCGCTGGCGGGACGGCCGTTGAGCAGTACGTC. V usage is TRBV7-2 and J usage is TRBJ2-7; D might be TRBD2 (6 bases). The CDR3 consists of 14 residues. Germline CDR1 and CDR2: SGHTA and FQGNSA. Trimming pared 5 bases from V and 7 bases from J, leaving 18 bases between.

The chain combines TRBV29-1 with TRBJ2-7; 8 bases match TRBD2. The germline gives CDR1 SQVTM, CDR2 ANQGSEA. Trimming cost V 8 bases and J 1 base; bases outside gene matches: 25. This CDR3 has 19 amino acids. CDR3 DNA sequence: TGCAGCCGTTGGGGTGGGGTTACCGGGACTAGAGCCTTGTCCTACGAGCAGTACGTC. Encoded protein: CSRWGGVTGTRALSYEQYV.

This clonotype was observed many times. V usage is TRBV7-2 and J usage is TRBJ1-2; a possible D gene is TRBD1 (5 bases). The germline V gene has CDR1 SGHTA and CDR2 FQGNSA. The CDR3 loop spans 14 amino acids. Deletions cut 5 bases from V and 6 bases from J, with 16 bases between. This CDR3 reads CASSRPGGVDGYTF. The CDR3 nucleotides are TGTGCCAGCAGCCGCCCCGGGGGAGTAGATGGCTACACCTTC. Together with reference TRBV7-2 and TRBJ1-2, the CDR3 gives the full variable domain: GAGVSQSPSNKVTEKGKDVELRCDPISGHTALYWYRQSLGQGLEFLIYFQGNSAPDKSGLPSDRFSAERTGGSVSTLTIQRTQQEDSAVYLCASSRPGGVDGYTFGSGTRLTVV.

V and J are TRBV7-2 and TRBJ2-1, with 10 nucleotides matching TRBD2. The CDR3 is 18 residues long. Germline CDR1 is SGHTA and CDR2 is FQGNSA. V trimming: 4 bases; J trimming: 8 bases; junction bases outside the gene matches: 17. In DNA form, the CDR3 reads TGTGCCAGCAGCTCAGACAGGGTTCGGCTAGCGGGAGTTTATGAGCAGTTCTTC. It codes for CASSSDRVRLAGVYEQFF.

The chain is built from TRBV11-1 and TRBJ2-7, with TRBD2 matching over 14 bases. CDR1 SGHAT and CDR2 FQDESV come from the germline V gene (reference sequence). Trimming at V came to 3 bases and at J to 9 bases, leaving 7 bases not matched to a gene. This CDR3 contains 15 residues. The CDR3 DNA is TGTGCCAGCAGCTTCGGGACTAGCGGGAGTCTCGGGCAGTACTTC. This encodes CASSFGTSGSLGQYF.

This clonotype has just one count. CDR3 protein: CASRHPQREFTGELFF. CDR3 nucleotides: TGTGCCAGCAGGCACCCCCAGCGGGAGTTCACCGGGGAGCTGTTTTTT. V is TRBV7-9 and J is TRBJ2-2; TRBD2 aligns across 8 bases. The CDR3 covers 16 residues. CDR1 is SEHNR, CDR2 FQNEAQ, per germline (reference sequence). J lost 4 bases, V lost 6 bases, and 10 bases had no gene match.

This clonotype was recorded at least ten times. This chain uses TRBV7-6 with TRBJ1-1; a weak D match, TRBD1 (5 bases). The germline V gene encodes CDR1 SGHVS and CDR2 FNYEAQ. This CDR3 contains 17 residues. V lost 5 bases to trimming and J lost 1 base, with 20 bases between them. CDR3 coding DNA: TGTGCCAGCAGCCCGTCCTCCGGGGGACGGGGGAACACTGAAGCTTTCTTT. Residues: CASSPSSGGRGNTEAFF.

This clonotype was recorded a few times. The DNA of the CDR3 is TGTGCCAGTAGTATAAACAGCAATGAGCAGTTCTTC. The encoded protein is CASSINSNEQFF. The chain combines TRBV19 with TRBJ2-1; D remains unclear. The CDR3 covers 12 residues. Germline-derived CDR1 and CDR2 are LNHDA and SQIVND (reference sequence). The germline V and J ends were trimmed by 2 bases and 6 bases, with 5 bases remaining between them.

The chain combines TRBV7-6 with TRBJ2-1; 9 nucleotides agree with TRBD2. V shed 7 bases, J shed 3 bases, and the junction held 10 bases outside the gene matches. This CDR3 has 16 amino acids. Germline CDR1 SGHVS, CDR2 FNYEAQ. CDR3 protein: CASTWTSETLYNEQFF. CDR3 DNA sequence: TGTGCCAGCACCTGGACTAGCGAGACTCTCTACAATGAGCAGTTCTTC.

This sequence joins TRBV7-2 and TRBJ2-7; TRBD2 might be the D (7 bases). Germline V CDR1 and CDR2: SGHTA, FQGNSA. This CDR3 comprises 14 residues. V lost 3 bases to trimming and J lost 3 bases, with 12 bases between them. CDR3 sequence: CASSFRGDIYEQYF. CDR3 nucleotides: TGTGCCAGCAGCTTCCGGGGGGACATCTACGAGCAGTACTTC.

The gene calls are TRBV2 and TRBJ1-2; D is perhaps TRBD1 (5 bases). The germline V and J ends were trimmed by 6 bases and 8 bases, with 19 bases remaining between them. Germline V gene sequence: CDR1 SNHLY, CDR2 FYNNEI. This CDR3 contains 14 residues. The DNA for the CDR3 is TGTGCCAGCAGGGACTACGGGACCAGTCCCGGCTACACCTTC. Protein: CASRDYGTSPGYTF.